This note documents a single TCR beta chain sequence. Its antigen is currently unknown. The time point here: persistent/refractory GD, antithyroid drugs over 5 years with positive TRAb. Extracted RNA from PBMCs served as the source of the TCR library. The sample originates from a study of regulatory T cells in long-lasting Graves disease. Overall study: The criterion for persistent Graves' disease was over 5 years of antithyroid drugs with positive TSH receptor antibodies.

Construction of TCR beta libraries relied on iRepertoire HTBI primers and on Arm-PCR targeting CDR3 regions. Each CDR3 protein gets one entry after TCRdb re-called the multiplex PCR reads with MiXCR. Found here are about 660,000 distinct CDR3 sequences, about 30% of them singletons; the top ten hold about 42%. Study-level findings and limits: Possibly, too few samples lowered accuracy. Persistent Graves' patients showed less TCR diversity than newly diagnosed patients showed.

CDR1 and CDR2 (germline): MNHEY, SVGAGI. The V end lost 2 bases, the J end lost 1 base, and 6 bases lay between the germline ends. The CDR3 runs to 14 residues. The chain combines TRBV6-5 with TRBJ1-3; no clear D. This receptor was identified in a female donor with Graves disease. The input for sequencing was peripheral blood mononuclear cells (PBMCs), taken when the disease was refractory, from a patient treated with antithyroid drugs. The CDR3 is CASSYLGSGNTIYF. The DNA of the CDR3 is TGTGCCAGCAGTTACCTGGGATCTGGAAACACCATATATTTT.